This T cell receptor beta chain was obtained from a study of a mutant IDH1 vaccine in newly diagnosed glioma. Study-level results: Pseudoprogression seemed unrelated to changes in top peripheral T cell clonotypes.

This clone was detected a few times. Its cognate antigen is unknown. Specified time point: week 23, last vaccination. Each dose delivered 300 ug of mutant IDH1 20-mer peptide subcutaneously with imiquimod. The astrocytomas were IDH1-mutant, ATRX-negative, and WHO grade 3 or 4. The repertoire was sequenced with immunoSEQ multiplex PCR; TCRdb's copy has only in-frame clones and lacks some. Among 35,000 to 45,000 clones listed, around 79% were seen once. This TCR came from a woman aged 40 to 50 with glioma. Some clones in this sample may be carry-over from other donors' samples. The material was PBMCs, obtained from a glioma patient whose treatment included an IDH1 peptide vaccine.

The CDR3 loop reads CASTVPRTGAEAFF. The CDR3 DNA is TGTGCCAGCACCGTACCACGTACAGGGGCTGAAGCTTTCTTT. The chain carries TRBV28 and TRBJ1-1; 7 bases match TRBD1. Looked up from germline, CDR1 is MDHEN and CDR2 is SYDVKM. The CDR3 extends over 14 amino acids. J lost 6 bases, V lost 7 bases, and 11 bases had no gene match.